Below, 13 T cell receptor beta chains from the same sample are listed, as sequenced in a study of cytomegalovirus exposure and HLA in healthy donors. Generated by immunoSEQ multiplex PCR, the TCRdb table keeps only in-frame clones and is missing some. In the table there are 200,000 to 300,000 clones, around 87% of which are singletons. The source material was PBMCs. Receptor source: a woman aged 25 to 39 in good health and CMV-seropositive.

Concerning this clone itself: The sample has other DNA sequences that encode this CDR3 too. The rearrangement links TRBV5-1 to TRBJ2-1, with 10 bases that match TRBD1. The CDR3 consists of 15 residues. Germline assignment: CDR1 SGHRS and CDR2 YFSETQ. Losses at the gene ends were 0 bases for V and 4 bases for J; bases not matched to a gene: 1. The CDR3 protein is CASSLEGQGYNEQFF. The CDR3 coding sequence is TGCGCCAGCAGCTTGGAGGGACAGGGGTACAATGAGCAGTTCTTC. Filled out from reference TRBV5-1 and TRBJ2-1, the complete variable domain reads KAGVTQTPRYLIKTRGQQVTLSCSPISGHRSVSWYQQTPGQGLQFLFEYFSETQRNKGNFPGRFSGRQFSNSRSEMNVSTLELGDSALYLCASSLEGQGYNEQFFGPGTRLTVL.

This clone has only one observation. The gene calls are TRBV7-3 and TRBJ2-3; 14 nucleotides line up with TRBD2. This CDR3 comprises 19 residues. Germline CDR1 reads SGHTA; CDR2 reads FQGTGA. The trim removed 1 base at V and 6 bases at J, leaving 12 bases unmatched. The CDR3 protein is CASSLSSGLAGVGSDTQYF. In DNA, the CDR3 is TGTGCCAGCAGCTTAAGTTCGGGACTAGCGGGAGTAGGTAGTGATACGCAGTATTTT.

The rearrangement links TRBV11-3 to TRBJ1-3; D gene unclear. Germline loops: CDR1 SGHNT, CDR2 YENEEA. This CDR3 is built from 14 residues. V lost 5 bases and J lost 2, with 10 bases in between. The CDR3 sequence is CASSPTGTGNTIYF. In DNA, the CDR3 is TGTGCCAGCAGCCCGACGGGGACTGGAAACACCATATATTTT.

This rearrangement joins TRBV9 to TRBJ1-3; tentative D call: TRBD1 (6 bases). Trimming took off 4 bases at V and 4 bases at J, with 15 bases between the two ends. The CDR3 is made up of 15 amino acids. Germline V gene data show CDR1 as SGDLS and CDR2 as YYNGEE. The CDR3: CASSSGRGFGNTIYF. For the CDR3, the DNA is TGTGCCAGCAGCTCCGGAAGGGGGTTCGGAAACACCATATATTTT.

The chain combines TRBV27 with TRBJ1-2; D call uncertain. CDR3 length: 12 amino acids. Germline CDR1 and CDR2: MNHEY and SMNVEV (reference sequence). V shed 5 bases and J shed 8 bases, with 12 bases lying between them. The CDR3: CASSPAVGGYTF. The CDR3 DNA sequence: TGTGCCAGCAGTCCGGCGGTAGGCGGCTACACCTTC.

The genes are TRBV15 and TRBJ2-7; TRBD2 matches at 8 bases. Germline CDR1 is LNHNV and CDR2 is YYDKDF (reference sequence). The CDR3 spans 17 residues. V shed 0 bases and J 1 base; nucleotides not matched to a gene: 8. The CDR3 spells CATSRDHLTSGSYEQYF. In DNA, the CDR3 is TGTGCCACCAGCAGAGACCACCTCACTAGCGGTTCCTACGAGCAGTACTTC.

The rearrangement uses TRBV19 and TRBJ2-4, with D hard to call. The CDR3 contains 12 residues. Germline V lookup: CDR1 LNHDA, CDR2 SQIVND (reference sequence). Trimming left V 5 bases short and J 5 bases short, with 7 bases between. CDR3 loop: CASSHRENIQYF. CDR3 bases: TGTGCCAGTAGTCACCGAGAAAACATTCAGTACTTC.

The rearrangement uses TRBV28 and TRBJ1-2, with 7 bases that match TRBD1. The CDR3 runs 15 residues. Germline CDR1 reads MDHEN; CDR2 reads SYDVKM. With 5 bases clipped from V and 8 bases from J, the junction kept 14 bases outside the gene matches. The CDR3 DNA reads as TGTGCCAGCAGTCCTGACAGGGAGAAAATCTGGGGCTACACCTTC. Protein sequence: CASSPDREKIWGYTF.

With regard to this clone: One end of the junction is discordant with germline, which a read error may explain. The chain joins TRBV19 to TRBJ2-7; 8 nucleotides line up with TRBD1. The CDR3 spans 14 residues. Germline V lookup: CDR1 LNHDA, CDR2 SQIVND (reference sequence). CDR3 nucleotides: TGTGCCAGTCGCCCGACAGGGGCCTCCTCCGAGCAGTACTTC. This sequence encodes CASRPTGASSEQYF.

A single count supports this clone. This chain connects TRBV6-5 to TRBJ1-5; TRBD1 is a possible D gene (5 bases). Trimming removed 6 bases at V and 4 bases at J, with 10 bases between. CDR1 and CDR2 from the germline V gene are MNHEY and SVGAGI. The CDR3 runs to 13 residues. For the CDR3, the DNA is TGTGCCAGCAGCCGGGGGGGGAATCAGCCCCAGCATTTT. Translated: CASSRGGNQPQHF.

J is TRBJ1-1 and V is TRBV11-3, with D hard to call. Trimming stripped 2 bases from V and 2 bases from J, with 6 bases between. The CDR3 is 13 amino acids. Germline CDR1 reads SGHNT; CDR2 reads YENEEA. The CDR3 spells CASSLLRNTEAFF. CDR3 DNA sequence: TGTGCCAGCAGCTTATTGAGAAACACTGAAGCTTTCTTT. The full variable domain, with the rest looked up from reference TRBV11-3 and TRBJ1-1, is EAGVVQSPRYKIIEKKQPVAFWCNPISGHNTLYWYLQNLGQGPELLIRYENEEAVDDSQLPKDRFSAERLKGVDSTLKIQPAELGDSAVYLCASSLLRNTEAFFGQGTRLTVV.

The rearrangement links TRBV19 to TRBJ1-2; 8 bases are shared with TRBD1. The CDR3 contains 15 residues. Trimming cost V 3 bases and J 3 bases; bases outside gene matches: 6. CDR1 is LNHDA, CDR2 SQIVND, per germline (reference sequence). The DNA of the CDR3 is TGTGCCAGTAGTATCCGACAGGGGTATGACTATGGCTACACCTTC. As protein: CASSIRQGYDYGYTF. Complete variable domain (other parts from reference TRBV19 and TRBJ1-2): DGGITQSPKYLFRKEGQNVTLSCEQNLNHDAMYWYRQDPGQGLRLIYYSQIVNDFQKGDIAEGYSVSREKKESFPLTVTSAQKNPTAFYLCASSIRQGYDYGYTFGSGTRLTVV.

The rearrangement joins TRBV7-8 to TRBJ2-7; no firm D call. Trimming pared 1 base from V and 2 bases from J, leaving 9 bases between. Germline V lookup: CDR1 SGHVS, CDR2 FQNEAQ. This CDR3 comprises 14 residues. Here the CDR3 DNA reads TGTGCCAGCAGCTTAGGTCTGTTCGCCTACGAGCAGTACTTC. It encodes CASSLGLFAYEQYF.